The clone carrying this T cell receptor beta chain was observed a few times. Antigen: not known. These data come from a study of T cell responses to AZD1222 COVID-19 vaccine. Study observations and caveats: Researchers report vaccine-associated CD4 TCRs spanning spike, with dominance at 160-218 and 743-854. Compared with day 0, the breadth and depth of the Spike-specific TCR repertoire rose significantly after two doses of AZD1222. The donor cohort was predominantly white British with a female majority, and clonal diversity may have been underestimated. The study identified only a handful of AZD1222 recipients as seropositive at baseline.

Libraries were prepared by immunoSEQ multiplex PCR; TCRdb keeps only in-frame clonotypes and omits some of them. The table shows more than 150,000 clones, with 87% occurring only once. Looked up from germline, CDR1 is MNHEY and CDR2 is SVGAGI. This CDR3 comprises 14 residues. V lost 6 bases to trimming and J lost 3 bases; unmatched junction nucleotides: 7. V usage is TRBV6-5 and J usage is TRBJ2-7; TRBD2 matches at 8 bases. The receptor comes from an adult in good health. The sequencing here drew on peripheral blood, taken on day 0 of MenACWY control vaccination. CDR3 residues: CASSFAGGGYEQYF. CDR3 in DNA: TGTGCCAGCAGCTTTGCGGGGGGTGGCTACGAGCAGTACTTC.